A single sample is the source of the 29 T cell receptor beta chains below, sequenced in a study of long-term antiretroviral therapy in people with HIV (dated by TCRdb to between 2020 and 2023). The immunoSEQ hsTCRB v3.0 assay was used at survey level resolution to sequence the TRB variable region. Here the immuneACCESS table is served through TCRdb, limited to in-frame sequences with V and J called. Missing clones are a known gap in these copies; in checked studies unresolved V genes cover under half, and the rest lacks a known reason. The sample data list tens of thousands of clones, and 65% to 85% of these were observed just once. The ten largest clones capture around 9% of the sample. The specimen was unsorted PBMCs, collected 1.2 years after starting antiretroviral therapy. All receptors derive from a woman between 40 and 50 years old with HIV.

This chain's CDR3 is CASSLQGGYNEQFF. Written as DNA, the CDR3 is TGTGCCAGCAGTTTACAGGGGGGATACAATGAGCAGTTCTTC. The rearrangement links TRBV28 to TRBJ2-1, with a weak D call TRBD1 (7 bases). CDR3 length equals 14 residues. Trimming took off 2 bases at V and 4 bases at J, with 9 bases between the two ends. The germline gives CDR1 MDHEN, CDR2 SYDVKM.

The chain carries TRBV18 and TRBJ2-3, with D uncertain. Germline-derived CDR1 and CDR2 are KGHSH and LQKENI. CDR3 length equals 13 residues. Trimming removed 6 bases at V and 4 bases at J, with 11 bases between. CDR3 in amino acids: CASSYGGSDTQYF. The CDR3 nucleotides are TGTGCCAGCTCGTACGGCGGCTCAGATACGCAGTATTTT.

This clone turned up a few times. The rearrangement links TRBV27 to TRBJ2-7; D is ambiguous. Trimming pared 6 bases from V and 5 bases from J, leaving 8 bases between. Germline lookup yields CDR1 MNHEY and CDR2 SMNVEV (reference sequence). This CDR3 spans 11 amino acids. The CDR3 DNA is TGTGCCAGCAGCCAGTACGACGAGCAGTACTTC. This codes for CASSQYDEQYF.

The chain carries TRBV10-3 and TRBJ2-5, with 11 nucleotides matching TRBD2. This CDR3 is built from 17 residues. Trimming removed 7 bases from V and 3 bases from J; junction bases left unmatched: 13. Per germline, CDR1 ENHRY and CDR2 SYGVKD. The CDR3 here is CAINLAGGHVGKETQYF. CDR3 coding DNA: TGTGCCATCAATCTAGCGGGGGGCCACGTGGGAAAAGAGACCCAGTACTTC.

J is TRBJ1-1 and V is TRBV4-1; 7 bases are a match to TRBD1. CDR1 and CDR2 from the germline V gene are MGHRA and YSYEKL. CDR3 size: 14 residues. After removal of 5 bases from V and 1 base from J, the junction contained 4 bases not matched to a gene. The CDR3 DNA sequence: TGCGCCAGCAGCTACCGGGACAGGAACACTGAAGCTTTCTTT. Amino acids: CASSYRDRNTEAFF.

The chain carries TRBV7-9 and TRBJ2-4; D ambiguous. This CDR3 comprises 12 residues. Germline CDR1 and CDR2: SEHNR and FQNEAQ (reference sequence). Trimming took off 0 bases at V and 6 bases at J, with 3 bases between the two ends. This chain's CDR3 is CASSLALNIQYF. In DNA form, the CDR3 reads TGTGCCAGCAGCTTAGCTTTAAACATTCAGTACTTC.

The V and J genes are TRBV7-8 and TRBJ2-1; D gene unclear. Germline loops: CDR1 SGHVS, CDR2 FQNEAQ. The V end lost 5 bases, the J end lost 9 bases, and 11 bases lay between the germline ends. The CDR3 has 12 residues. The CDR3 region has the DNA TGTGCCAGCAGCCCCGTTTCCAGTGAGCAGTTCTTC. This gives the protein CASSPVSSEQFF.

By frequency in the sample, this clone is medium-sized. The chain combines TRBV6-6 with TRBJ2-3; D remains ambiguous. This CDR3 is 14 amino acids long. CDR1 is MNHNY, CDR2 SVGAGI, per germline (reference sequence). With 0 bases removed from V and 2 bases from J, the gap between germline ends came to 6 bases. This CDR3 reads CASSYSLVTDTQYF. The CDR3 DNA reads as TGTGCCAGCAGTTACTCACTTGTCACAGATACGCAGTATTTT.

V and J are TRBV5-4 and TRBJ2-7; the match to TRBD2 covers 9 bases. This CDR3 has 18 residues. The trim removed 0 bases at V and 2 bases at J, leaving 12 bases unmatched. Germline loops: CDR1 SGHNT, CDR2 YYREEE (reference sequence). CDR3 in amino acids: CASSLDGLARSGTYEQYF. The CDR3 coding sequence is TGTGCCAGCAGCTTGGATGGACTAGCGCGATCAGGGACCTACGAGCAGTACTTC.

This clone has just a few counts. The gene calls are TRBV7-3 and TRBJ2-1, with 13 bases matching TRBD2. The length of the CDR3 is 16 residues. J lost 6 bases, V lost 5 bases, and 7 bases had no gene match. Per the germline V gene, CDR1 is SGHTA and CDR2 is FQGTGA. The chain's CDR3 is CASSPMGLAGINEQFF. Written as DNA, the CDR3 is TGTGCCAGCAGCCCGATGGGACTAGCGGGGATCAATGAGCAGTTCTTC.

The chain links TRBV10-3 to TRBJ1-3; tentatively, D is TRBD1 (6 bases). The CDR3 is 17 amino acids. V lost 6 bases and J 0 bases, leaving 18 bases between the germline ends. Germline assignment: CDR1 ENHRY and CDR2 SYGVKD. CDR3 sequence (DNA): TGTGCCATCAGCCGATCCGTGGGGGCCCTCTCTGGAAACACCATATATTTT. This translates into CAISRSVGALSGNTIYF.

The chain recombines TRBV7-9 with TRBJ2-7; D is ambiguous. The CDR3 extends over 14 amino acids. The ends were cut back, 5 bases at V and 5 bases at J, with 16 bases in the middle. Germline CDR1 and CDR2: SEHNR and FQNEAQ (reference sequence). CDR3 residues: CASSRSGVGHEQYF. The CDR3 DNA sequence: TGTGCCAGCAGCCGATCTGGTGTGGGTCACGAGCAGTACTTC.

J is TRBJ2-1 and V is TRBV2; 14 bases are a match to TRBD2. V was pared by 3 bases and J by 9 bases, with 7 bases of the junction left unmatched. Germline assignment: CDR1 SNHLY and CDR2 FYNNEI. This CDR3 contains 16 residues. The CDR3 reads CASSDLGTSGSLEQFF. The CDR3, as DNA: TGTGCCAGCAGTGATCTCGGGACTAGCGGGAGTCTTGAGCAGTTCTTC.

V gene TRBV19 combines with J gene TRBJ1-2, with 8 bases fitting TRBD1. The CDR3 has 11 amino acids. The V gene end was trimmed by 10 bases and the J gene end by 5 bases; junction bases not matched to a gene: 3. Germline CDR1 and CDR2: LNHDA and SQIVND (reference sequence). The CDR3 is CATDRGYGYTF. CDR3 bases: TGTGCCACCGACAGGGGATATGGCTACACCTTC.

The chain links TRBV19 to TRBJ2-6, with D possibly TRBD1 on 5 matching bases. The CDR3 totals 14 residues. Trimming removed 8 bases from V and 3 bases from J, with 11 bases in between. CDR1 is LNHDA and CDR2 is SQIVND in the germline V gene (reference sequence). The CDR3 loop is CASSTVFGANVLTF. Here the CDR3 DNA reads TGTGCCAGTTCGACAGTGTTTGGGGCCAACGTCCTGACTTTC. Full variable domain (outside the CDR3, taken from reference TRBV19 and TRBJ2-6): DGGITQSPKYLFRKEGQNVTLSCEQNLNHDAMYWYRQDPGQGLRLIYYSQIVNDFQKGDIAEGYSVSREKKESFPLTVTSAQKNPTAFYLCASSTVFGANVLTFGAGSRLTVL.

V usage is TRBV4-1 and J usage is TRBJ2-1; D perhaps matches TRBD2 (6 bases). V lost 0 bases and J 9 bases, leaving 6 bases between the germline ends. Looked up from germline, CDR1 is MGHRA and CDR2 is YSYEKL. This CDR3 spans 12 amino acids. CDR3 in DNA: TGCGCCAGCAGCCAAGAGGGGGGTGAGCAGTTCTTC. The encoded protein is CASSQEGGEQFF.

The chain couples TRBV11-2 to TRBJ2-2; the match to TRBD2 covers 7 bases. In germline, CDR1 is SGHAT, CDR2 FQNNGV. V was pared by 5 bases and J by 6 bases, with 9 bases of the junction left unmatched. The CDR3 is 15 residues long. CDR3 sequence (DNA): TGTGCCAGCAGCGCCGCCGGGACTACCTCCGGGGAGCTGTTTTTT. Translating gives CASSAAGTTSGELFF.

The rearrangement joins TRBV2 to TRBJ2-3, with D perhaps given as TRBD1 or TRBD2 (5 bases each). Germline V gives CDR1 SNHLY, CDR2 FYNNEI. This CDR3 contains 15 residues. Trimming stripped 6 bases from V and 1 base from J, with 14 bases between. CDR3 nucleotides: TGTGCCAGCAGAGAGGGACCCTTAGGCACAGATACGCAGTATTTT. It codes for CASREGPLGTDTQYF.

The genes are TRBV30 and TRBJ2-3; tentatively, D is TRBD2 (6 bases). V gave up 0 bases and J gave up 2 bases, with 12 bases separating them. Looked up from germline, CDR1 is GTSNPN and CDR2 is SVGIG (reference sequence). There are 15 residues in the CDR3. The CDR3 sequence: CAWSVRAGPTDTQYF. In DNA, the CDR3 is TGTGCCTGGAGTGTACGGGCGGGACCCACAGATACGCAGTATTTT.

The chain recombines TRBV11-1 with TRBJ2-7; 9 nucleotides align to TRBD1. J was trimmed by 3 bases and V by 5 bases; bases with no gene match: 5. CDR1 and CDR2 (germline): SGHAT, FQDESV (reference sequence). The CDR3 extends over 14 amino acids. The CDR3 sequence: CASSKTTGGYEQYF. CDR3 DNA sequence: TGTGCCAGCAGCAAGACGACAGGGGGCTACGAGCAGTACTTC.

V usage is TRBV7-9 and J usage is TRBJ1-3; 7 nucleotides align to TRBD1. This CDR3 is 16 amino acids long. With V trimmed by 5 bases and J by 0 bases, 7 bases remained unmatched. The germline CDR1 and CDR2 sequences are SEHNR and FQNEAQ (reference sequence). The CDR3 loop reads CASSAQGTLSGNTIYF. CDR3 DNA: TGTGCCAGCAGCGCACAGGGGACCCTCTCTGGAAACACCATATATTTT.

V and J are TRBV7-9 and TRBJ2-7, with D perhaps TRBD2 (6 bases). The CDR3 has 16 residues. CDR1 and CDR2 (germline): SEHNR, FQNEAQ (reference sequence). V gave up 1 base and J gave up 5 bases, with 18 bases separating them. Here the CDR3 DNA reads TGTGCCAGCAGCTTAGGGCGGGGAACCACTTACAACGAGCAGTACTTC. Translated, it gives CASSLGRGTTYNEQYF.

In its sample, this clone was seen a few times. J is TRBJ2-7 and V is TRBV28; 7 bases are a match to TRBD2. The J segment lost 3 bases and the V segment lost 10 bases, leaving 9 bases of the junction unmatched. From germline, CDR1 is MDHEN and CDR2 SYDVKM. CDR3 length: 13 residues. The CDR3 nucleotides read TGTGCCACCGTACGGCCGGGAGGCTACGAGCAGTACTTC. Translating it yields CATVRPGGYEQYF. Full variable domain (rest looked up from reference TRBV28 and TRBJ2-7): DVKVTQSSRYLVKRTGEKVFLECVQDMDHENMFWYRQDPGLGLRLIYFSYDVKMKEKGDIPEGYSVSREKKERFSLILESASTNQTSMYLCATVRPGGYEQYFGPGTRLTVT.

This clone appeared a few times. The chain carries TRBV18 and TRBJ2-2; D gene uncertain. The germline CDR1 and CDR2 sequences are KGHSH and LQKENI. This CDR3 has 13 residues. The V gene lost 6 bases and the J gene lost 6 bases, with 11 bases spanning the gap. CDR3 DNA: TGTGCCAGCTCTCTAAACGGTGCCGGGGAGCTGTTTTTT. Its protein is CASSLNGAGELFF.

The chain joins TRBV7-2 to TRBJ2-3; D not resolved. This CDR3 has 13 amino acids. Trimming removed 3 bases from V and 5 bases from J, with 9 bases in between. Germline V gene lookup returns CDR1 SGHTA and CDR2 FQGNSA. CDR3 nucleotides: TGTGCCAGCAGCTTCGTTGCGCAAGATACGCAGTATTTT. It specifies CASSFVAQDTQYF.

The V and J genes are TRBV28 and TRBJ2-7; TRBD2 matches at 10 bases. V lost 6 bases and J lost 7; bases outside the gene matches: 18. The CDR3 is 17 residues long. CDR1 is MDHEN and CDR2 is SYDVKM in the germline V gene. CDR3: CASSQHRGTSVFGEQYF. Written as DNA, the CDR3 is TGTGCCAGCAGCCAACACCGCGGGACTAGCGTTTTCGGGGAGCAGTACTTC. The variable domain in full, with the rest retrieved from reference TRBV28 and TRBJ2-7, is DVKVTQSSRYLVKRTGEKVFLECVQDMDHENMFWYRQDPGLGLRLIYFSYDVKMKEKGDIPEGYSVSREKKERFSLILESASTNQTSMYLCASSQHRGTSVFGEQYFGPGTRLTVT.

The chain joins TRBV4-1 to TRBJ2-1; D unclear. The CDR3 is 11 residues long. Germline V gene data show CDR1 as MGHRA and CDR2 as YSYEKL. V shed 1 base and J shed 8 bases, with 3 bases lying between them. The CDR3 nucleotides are TGCGCCAGCAGCCAAGTTCATGAGCAGTTCTTC. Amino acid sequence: CASSQVHEQFF.

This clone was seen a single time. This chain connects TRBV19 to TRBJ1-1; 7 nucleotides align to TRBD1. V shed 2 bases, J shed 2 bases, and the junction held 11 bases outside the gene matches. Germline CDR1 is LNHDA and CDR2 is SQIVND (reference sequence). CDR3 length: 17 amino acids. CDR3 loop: CASSIFSGTAFNTEAFF. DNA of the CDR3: TGTGCCAGTAGTATATTCAGCGGGACAGCTTTCAACACTGAAGCTTTCTTT.

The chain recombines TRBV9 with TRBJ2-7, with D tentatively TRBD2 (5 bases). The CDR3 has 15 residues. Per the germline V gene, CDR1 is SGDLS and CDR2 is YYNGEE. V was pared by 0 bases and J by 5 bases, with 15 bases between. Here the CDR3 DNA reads TGTGCCAGCAGCGTAGGAGGGCCCCTTAGTCACGAGCAGTACTTC. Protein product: CASSVGGPLSHEQYF.